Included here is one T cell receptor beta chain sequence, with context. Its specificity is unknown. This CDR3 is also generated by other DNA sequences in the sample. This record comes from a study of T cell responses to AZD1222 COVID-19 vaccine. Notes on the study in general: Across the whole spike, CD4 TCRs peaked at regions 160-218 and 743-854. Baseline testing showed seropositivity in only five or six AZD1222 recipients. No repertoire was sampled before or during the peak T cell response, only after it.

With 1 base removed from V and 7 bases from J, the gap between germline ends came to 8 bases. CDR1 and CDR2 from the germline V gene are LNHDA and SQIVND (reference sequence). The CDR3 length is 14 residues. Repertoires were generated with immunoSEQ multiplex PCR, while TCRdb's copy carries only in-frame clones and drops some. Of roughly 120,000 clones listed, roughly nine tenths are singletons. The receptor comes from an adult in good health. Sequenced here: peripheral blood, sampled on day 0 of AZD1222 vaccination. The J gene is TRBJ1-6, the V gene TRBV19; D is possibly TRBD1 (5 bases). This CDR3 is CASSIGGENSPLHF. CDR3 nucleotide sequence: TGTGCCAGTAGTATAGGAGGGGAAAATTCACCCCTCCACTTT. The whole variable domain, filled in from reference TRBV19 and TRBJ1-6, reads DGGITQSPKYLFRKEGQNVTLSCEQNLNHDAMYWYRQDPGQGLRLIYYSQIVNDFQKGDIAEGYSVSREKKESFPLTVTSAQKNPTAFYLCASSIGGENSPLHFGNGTRLTVT.